Reported below is one TCR beta chain. The study drew participants aged roughly 18 to 95 years from some 24 US areas. Sequenced by immunoSEQ multiplex PCR; TCRdb stores in-frame clones only, minus some. The profile shows 90,000 to 120,000 clones, 70% to 90% of them singletons. The record originates from a study of blood T cell repertoires in COVID-19. Study details: PBMCs, B-cell-depleted T cells, or T cells were the source of the cDNA or gDNA that made up the material.

Trimming took off 6 bases at V and 7 bases at J, with 16 bases between the two ends. The CDR3 runs 13 residues. Germline CDR1 and CDR2: MNHEY and SVGAGI. The chain is built from TRBV6-5 and TRBJ2-7; TRBD1 might be the D (6 bases). This clonotype was obtained from a woman aged 45-60 years who had recovered from COVID-19. Sequenced: PBMCs or T cells enriched from blood (not recorded which). The CDR3 region is CASREQGIWEQYF. CDR3 bases: TGTGCCAGCAGGGAGCAGGGGATTTGGGAGCAGTACTTC.